This T cell receptor (beta chain) came from a study of OX40 agonist ivuxolimab in advanced cancers. Overall study findings and caveats: At 0.1-3.0 mg/kg, partial responders had clonal expansion among the lowest observed. The study observed clonal expansion of CD4+ and CD8+ blood T cells by week 6 at 0.1 to 3.0 mg/kg. Not determined was the antigen specificity of the expanded peripheral T cells.

The CDR3 length is 14 residues. The V and J ends lost 3 bases and 7 bases respectively, with 13 bases between them. The germline CDR1 and CDR2 sequences are SEHNR and FQNEAQ (reference sequence). To note about this clone: Its specificity is unknown.

Generated by immunoSEQ multiplex PCR, the TCRdb table keeps only in-frame clones and is missing some. This table has 80,000 to 100,000 clones, roughly 95% appearing once. This TCR derives from an adult with an advanced solid tumor such as melanoma, head and neck, liver or kidney cancer. The sample was CD4+ or CD8+ T cells sorted from blood, taken in a trial of the OX40 agonist ivuxolimab. This chain connects TRBV7-9 to TRBJ2-1; no definite D call. The CDR3 region has the DNA TGTGCCAGCAGCTTTGACCACCTTAAGAATGAGCAGTTCTTC. This encodes CASSFDHLKNEQFF.